The T cell receptor beta chain under discussion was sequenced for a study of T cells in Graves' hyperthyroidism and ophthalmopathy. Of note for this clonotype: Antigen: not known.

Study-wide points: Most thyroid clonotypes expanded above 0.001 appeared in blood too.

Every diagnosis used clinical symptoms, serum thyroxine and TRAb, thyroid ultrasound and orbital computed tomography. Amplified regions were TCR beta CDR3 sequences from RNA transcripts. During a first-round RT-PCR of the TCR CDR3, the HTBI primer set was used. TCRdb used MiXCR to reprocess the multiplex PCR reads, holding one entry per CDR3 protein. The data hold around 660,000 distinct CDR3 sequences, with 45% observed a single time. Germline V lookup: CDR1 MNHNS, CDR2 SASEGT. V was pared by 9 bases and J by 8 bases, with 3 bases of the junction left unmatched. This CDR3 comprises 12 residues. The TCR was taken from an adult man with Graves' disease, either hyperthyroidism or ophthalmopathy (not recorded which). The sequencing sample was made of peripheral blood or thyroid tissue (not recorded which). The genes are TRBV6-1 and TRBJ1-4; 10 nucleotides match TRBD1. Here the CDR3 reads CASTGQGEKLFF. In DNA form, the CDR3 reads TGTGCCAGTACGGGACAGGGGGAAAAACTGTTTTTT.